This TCR beta chain was profiled in a study of cytomegalovirus exposure and HLA in healthy donors. The study, taken as a whole, reports: Most of the TCR beta V segments (in an earlier analysis) were productive either about 87% or about 30% of the time.

Only a few counts were recorded for this clone. Its antigen is undetermined. The CDR3 totals 15 residues. The V gene lost 4 bases and the J gene lost 0 bases, with 13 bases spanning the gap. Germline values: CDR1 LNHDA, CDR2 SQIVND (reference sequence). The PCR employed 60 Vbeta primers together with 13 Jbeta primers. Clones were read by immunoSEQ multiplex PCR, and TCRdb kept only the in-frame ones, dropping some. Of roughly 98,000 clones in the sample, about four fifths were seen once. The sample taken for sequencing was PBMCs. V and J are TRBV19 and TRBJ2-7, with D tentatively TRBD2 (5 bases). The TCR was taken from a woman in her seventies in good health and CMV-seropositive. The CDR3 is CASSRKRDSSYEQYF. In nucleotides, the CDR3 is TGTGCCAGTAGTAGGAAACGGGATAGCTCCTACGAGCAGTACTTC.